One and the same sample provided the 19 T cell receptor beta chains below, sequenced in a study of cytomegalovirus exposure and HLA in healthy donors. This PCR relied on a set of 60 Vbeta primers and 13 Jbeta primers. TCRdb's copy holds only in-frame clones and misses some; the assay was immunoSEQ multiplex PCR. This sample carries around 150,000 clones, about 85% of them seen once, and the ten largest clones take roughly 3.4%. Material: PBMCs. The receptors here all came from a human donor in good health.

This clone was found a few times. At one boundary the junction diverges from the germline segment, which might be a read error. The rearrangement uses TRBV28 and TRBJ2-1; maybe TRBD2 (6 bases). From germline, CDR1 is MDHEN and CDR2 SYDVKM. The length of the CDR3 is 14 residues. The CDR3 coding sequence is TGTGCCAGCAGTTTAGGAGGGGAGGTAGAAGAGCAGCTCTTC. Amino acid sequence: CASSLGGEVEEQLF.

This sequence joins TRBV19 and TRBJ2-1, with 10 bases identical to TRBD1. V gave up 5 bases and J gave up 8 bases; unmatched junction bases: 12. CDR1 and CDR2 from the germline V gene are LNHDA and SQIVND (reference sequence). The CDR3 is made up of 16 amino acids. CDR3 nucleotide sequence: TGTGCCAGTAGTCTCCCGACAGGGGGCAACCGATATGAGCAGTTCTTC. Translation: CASSLPTGGNRYEQFF.

The chain is built from TRBV6-5 and TRBJ1-2; D ambiguous. The CDR3 loop spans 15 amino acids. Trimming left V 2 bases short and J 1 base short, with 11 bases between. Germline V lookup: CDR1 MNHEY, CDR2 SVGAGI. For the CDR3, the DNA is TGTGCCAGCAGTTACGCGTTCGGCGGTAACTATGGCTACACCTTC. Translated, it gives CASSYAFGGNYGYTF.

The chain combines TRBV27 with TRBJ2-7; weak D call: TRBD2 (5 bases). The CDR3 consists of 16 residues. Trimming stripped 5 bases from V and 6 bases from J, with 23 bases between. Germline CDR1 reads MNHEY; CDR2 reads SMNVEV (reference sequence). CDR3 sequence reads: CASSPPFEGRASEQYF. In DNA form, the CDR3 reads TGTGCCAGCAGTCCCCCCTTCGAGGGTAGGGCGAGCGAGCAGTACTTC.

This chain joins TRBV5-6 and TRBJ2-3; TRBD2 agrees at 12 bases. V lost 0 bases to trimming and J lost 6 bases; unmatched junction nucleotides: 5. Germline V gene data show CDR1 as SGHDT and CDR2 as YYEEEE. This CDR3 region has 16 residues. CDR3 residues: CASSLELAGGWDTQYF. As DNA, the CDR3 is TGTGCCAGCAGCTTGGAACTAGCGGGAGGTTGGGATACGCAGTATTTT.

The V gene is TRBV15, the J gene TRBJ2-1; 8 nucleotides line up with TRBD1. CDR1 is LNHNV, CDR2 YYDKDF, per germline (reference sequence). CDR3 size: 14 residues. Trimming at V came to 8 bases and at J to 6 bases, leaving 9 bases not matched to a gene. For the CDR3, the DNA is TGTGCCACCGGTCAACAGGGGGACGGCAATGAGCAGTTCTTC. This gives the protein CATGQQGDGNEQFF.

This clone has a single count. The chain joins TRBV6-6 to TRBJ2-7; 12 positions agree with TRBD2. With V trimmed by 0 bases and J by 6 bases, 0 bases remained unmatched. Germline values: CDR1 MNHNY, CDR2 SVGAGI (reference sequence). The CDR3 consists of 14 residues. CDR3 amino acids: CASSYSTSGSEQYF. CDR3 nucleotides: TGTGCCAGCAGTTACTCGACTAGCGGGAGCGAGCAGTACTTC.

This clone was found once. The chain employs TRBV7-2 and TRBJ2-5; possible D gene TRBD1, 5 bases. From germline, CDR1 is SGHTA and CDR2 FQGNSA. With 3 bases removed from V and 0 bases from J, the gap between germline ends came to 8 bases. The CDR3 totals 14 residues. The CDR3 loop reads CASSFSGYQETQYF. In DNA, the CDR3 is TGTGCCAGCAGCTTCTCAGGGTACCAAGAGACCCAGTACTTC.

The chain combines TRBV9 with TRBJ1-2, with D possibly matching TRBD1 (6 bases). In germline, CDR1 is SGDLS, CDR2 YYNGEE. Trimming removed 0 bases at V and 8 bases at J, with 17 bases between. The CDR3 extends over 15 amino acids. CDR3 residues: CASSVDFSGVTGYTF. In DNA form, the CDR3 reads TGTGCCAGCAGCGTAGACTTTTCAGGGGTTACGGGCTACACCTTC.

CDR3 in DNA: TGTGCCAGCAGTTTAAAGTCCCAGTACTATGGCTACACCTTC. Translation: CASSLKSQYYGYTF. The chain recombines TRBV28 with TRBJ1-2, with D uncertain. The V and J ends lost 2 bases and 3 bases respectively, with 10 bases between them. The length of the CDR3 is 14 residues. Germline V lookup: CDR1 MDHEN, CDR2 SYDVKM.

This chain uses TRBV5-6 with TRBJ2-7; D is uncertain. This CDR3 is built from 13 residues. The ends were cut back, 1 base at V and 3 bases at J, with 8 bases in the middle. Germline V gene sequence: CDR1 SGHDT, CDR2 YYEEEE. The DNA for the CDR3 is TGTGCCAGCAGCTTGTTTGCGGACTACGAGCAGTACTTC. Translating gives CASSLFADYEQYF.

The J gene is TRBJ1-5, the V gene TRBV18; TRBD1 matches at 8 bases. In germline, CDR1 is KGHSH, CDR2 LQKENI. The CDR3 loop spans 18 amino acids. V lost 3 bases to trimming and J lost 4 bases; unmatched junction nucleotides: 14. The CDR3 reads CASSPYATGTGANQPQHF. The CDR3 DNA follows: TGTGCCAGCTCACCTTATGCAACCGGGACAGGTGCGAATCAGCCCCAGCATTTT.

This chain links TRBV29-1 with TRBJ2-1, with TRBD2 matching over 14 bases. This CDR3 has 17 residues. Germline-derived CDR1 and CDR2 are SQVTM and ANQGSEA. The ends lost 4 bases at V and 4 bases at J; junction bases unmatched: 9. The CDR3 DNA is TGCAGCGTTGGGGCAGGGACTAGCGGGGGATATTACAATGAGCAGTTCTTC. It is translated as CSVGAGTSGGYYNEQFF.

V usage is TRBV5-1 and J usage is TRBJ2-3; 8 bases map to TRBD2. Germline V lookup: CDR1 SGHRS, CDR2 YFSETQ. V shed 3 bases and J 5 bases; nucleotides not matched to a gene: 8. The CDR3 loop spans 15 amino acids. The CDR3 region has the DNA TGCGCCAGCAGCTCCTTAGCGGGACGTGGAGATACGCAGTATTTT. Its protein is CASSSLAGRGDTQYF. Looking up the rest from reference TRBV5-1 and TRBJ2-3 gives the full variable domain: KAGVTQTPRYLIKTRGQQVTLSCSPISGHRSVSWYQQTPGQGLQFLFEYFSETQRNKGNFPGRFSGRQFSNSRSEMNVSTLELGDSALYLCASSSLAGRGDTQYFGPGTRLTVL.

CDR3 sequence reads: CASGPLIVDTQYF. As DNA, the CDR3 is TGTGCTAGTGGCCCCCTTATAGTAGATACGCAGTATTTT. This sequence joins TRBV12-5 and TRBJ2-3, with D unresolved. The CDR3 is made up of 13 amino acids. Germline assignment: CDR1 LGHNT and CDR2 FRNRAP. V dropped 6 bases and J dropped 5 bases, with 12 bases sitting between them.

The chain links TRBV7-9 to TRBJ2-7, with TRBD2 identical over 7 bases. Trimming cost V 8 bases and J 4 bases; bases outside gene matches: 5. This CDR3 is 12 amino acids long. Germline CDR1 reads SEHNR; CDR2 reads FQNEAQ (reference sequence). CDR3 coding DNA: TGTGCCAGCGGGGGAGGGGTTTACGAGCAGTACTTC. Its protein is CASGGGVYEQYF.

V gene TRBV19 combines with J gene TRBJ2-1; the D gene is possibly TRBD2 (5 bases). Trimming pared 6 bases from V and 3 bases from J, leaving 9 bases between. CDR1 and CDR2 from the germline V gene are LNHDA and SQIVND (reference sequence). The CDR3 totals 13 residues. The CDR3 region is CASSFSDYNEQFF. CDR3 bases: TGTGCCAGTAGCTTTAGCGACTACAATGAGCAGTTCTTC.

J is TRBJ2-7 and V is TRBV6-5; 7 bases map to TRBD1. The CDR3 has 14 residues. The J segment lost 5 bases and the V segment lost 6 bases, leaving 10 bases of the junction unmatched. Germline CDR1 and CDR2: MNHEY and SVGAGI. The CDR3 DNA reads as TGTGCCAGCAGGGGAACAGGGGCTTCGGACGAGCAGTACTTC. It yields the protein CASRGTGASDEQYF.

The genes are TRBV6-1 and TRBJ2-1; D possibly corresponds to TRBD1 (5 bases). This CDR3 spans 16 amino acids. The V end lost 0 bases, the J end lost 2 bases, and 11 bases lay between the germline ends. CDR1 is MNHNS, CDR2 SASEGT, per germline. This CDR3 reads CASSEAGQGPYNEQFF. DNA of the CDR3: TGTGCCAGCAGTGAAGCGGGGCAGGGCCCCTACAATGAGCAGTTCTTC.